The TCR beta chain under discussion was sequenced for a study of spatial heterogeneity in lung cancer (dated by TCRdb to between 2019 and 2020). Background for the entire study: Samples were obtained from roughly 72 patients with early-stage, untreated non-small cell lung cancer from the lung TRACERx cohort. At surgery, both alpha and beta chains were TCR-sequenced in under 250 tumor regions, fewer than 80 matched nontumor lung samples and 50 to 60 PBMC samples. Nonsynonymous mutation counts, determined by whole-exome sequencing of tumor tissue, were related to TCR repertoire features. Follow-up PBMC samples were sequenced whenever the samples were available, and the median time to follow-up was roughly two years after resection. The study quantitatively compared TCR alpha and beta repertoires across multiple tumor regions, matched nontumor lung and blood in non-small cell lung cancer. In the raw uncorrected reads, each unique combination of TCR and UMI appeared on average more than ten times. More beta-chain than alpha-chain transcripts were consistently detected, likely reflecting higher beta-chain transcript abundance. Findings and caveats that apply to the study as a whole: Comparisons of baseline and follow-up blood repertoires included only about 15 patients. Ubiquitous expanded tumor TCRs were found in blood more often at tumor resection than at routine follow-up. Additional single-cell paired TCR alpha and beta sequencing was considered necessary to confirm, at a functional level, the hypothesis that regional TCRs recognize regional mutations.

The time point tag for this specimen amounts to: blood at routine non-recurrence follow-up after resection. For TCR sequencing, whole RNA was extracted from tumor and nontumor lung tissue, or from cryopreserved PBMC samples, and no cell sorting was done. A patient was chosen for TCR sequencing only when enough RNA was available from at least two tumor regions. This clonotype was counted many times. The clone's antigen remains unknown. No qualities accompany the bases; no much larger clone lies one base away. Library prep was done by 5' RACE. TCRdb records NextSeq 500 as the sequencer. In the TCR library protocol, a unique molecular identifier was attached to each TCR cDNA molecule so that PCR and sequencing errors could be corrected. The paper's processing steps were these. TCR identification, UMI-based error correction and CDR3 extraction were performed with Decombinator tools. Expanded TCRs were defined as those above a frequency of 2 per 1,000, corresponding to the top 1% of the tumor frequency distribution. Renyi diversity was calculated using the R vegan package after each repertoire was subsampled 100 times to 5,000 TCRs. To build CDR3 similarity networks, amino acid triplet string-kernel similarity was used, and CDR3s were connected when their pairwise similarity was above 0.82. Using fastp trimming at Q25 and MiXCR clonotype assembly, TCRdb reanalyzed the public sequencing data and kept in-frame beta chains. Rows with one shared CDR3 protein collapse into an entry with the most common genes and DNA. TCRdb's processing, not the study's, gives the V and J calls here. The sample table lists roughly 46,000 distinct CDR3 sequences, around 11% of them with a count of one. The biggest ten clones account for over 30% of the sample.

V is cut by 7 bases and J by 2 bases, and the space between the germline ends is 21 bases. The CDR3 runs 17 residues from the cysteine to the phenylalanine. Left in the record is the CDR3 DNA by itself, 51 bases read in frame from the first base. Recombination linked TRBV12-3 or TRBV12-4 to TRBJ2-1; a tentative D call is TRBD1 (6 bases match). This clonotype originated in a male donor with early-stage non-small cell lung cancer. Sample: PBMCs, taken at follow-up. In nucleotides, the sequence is TGTGCCAGCACCCTGTCCTCGGGACAAGAAACCTACAATGAGCAGTTCTTC. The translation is CASTLSSGQETYNEQFF.